This T cell receptor beta chain was observed in a study of T cell changes during pregnancy in multiple sclerosis. Assay used: immunoSEQ multiplex PCR; TCRdb lists only in-frame clones, some missing. This table holds just under 65,000 clones, roughly 92% found once. Germline values: CDR1 SNHLY, CDR2 FYNNEI. After removal of 1 base from V and 2 bases from J, the junction contained 2 bases not matched to a gene. This CDR3 comprises 17 residues. The V and J genes are TRBV2 and TRBJ2-6, with TRBD2 matching over 10 bases. This clonotype was sampled from a female donor with multiple sclerosis, enrolled in a pregnancy study. Material: CD8+ T cells from peripheral blood mononuclear cells, obtained in the second trimester of pregnancy. Here the CDR3 reads CASSEGLAGAGANVLTF. In nucleotides, the CDR3 is TGTGCCAGCAGTGAAGGCCTAGCGGGAGCTGGGGCCAACGTCCTGACTTTC.